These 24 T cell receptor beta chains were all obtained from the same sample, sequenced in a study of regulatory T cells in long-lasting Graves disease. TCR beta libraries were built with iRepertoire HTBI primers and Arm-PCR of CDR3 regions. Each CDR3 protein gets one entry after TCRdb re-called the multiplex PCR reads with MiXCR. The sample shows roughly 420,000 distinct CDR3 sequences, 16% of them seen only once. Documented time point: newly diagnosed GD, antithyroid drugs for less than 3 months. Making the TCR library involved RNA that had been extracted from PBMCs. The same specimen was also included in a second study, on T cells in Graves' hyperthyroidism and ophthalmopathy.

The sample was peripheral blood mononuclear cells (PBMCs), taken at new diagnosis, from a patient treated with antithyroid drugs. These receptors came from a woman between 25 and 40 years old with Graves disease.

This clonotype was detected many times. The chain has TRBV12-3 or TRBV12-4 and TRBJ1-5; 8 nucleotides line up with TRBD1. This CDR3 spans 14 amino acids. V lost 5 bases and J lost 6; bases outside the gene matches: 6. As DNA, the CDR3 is TGTGCCAGCAGTAGGACAGGGAGTCTTCAGCCCCAGCATTTT. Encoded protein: CASSRTGSLQPQHF.

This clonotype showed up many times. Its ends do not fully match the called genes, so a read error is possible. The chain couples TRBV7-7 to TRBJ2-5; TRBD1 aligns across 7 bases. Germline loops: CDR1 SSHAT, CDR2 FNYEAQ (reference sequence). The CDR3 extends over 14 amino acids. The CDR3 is CASSPLGQAETQYF. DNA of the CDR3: TGTGCTAGCAGCCCCCTTGGACAGGCGGAGACCCAGTACTTC.

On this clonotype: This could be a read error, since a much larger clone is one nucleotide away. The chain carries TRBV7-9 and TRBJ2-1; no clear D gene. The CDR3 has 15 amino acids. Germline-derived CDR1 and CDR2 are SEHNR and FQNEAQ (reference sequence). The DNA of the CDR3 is TGTGCCAGCAGCCCCGTGTGGGATTCCTACAATGAGCCGTTCTTC. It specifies CASSPVWDSYNEPFF.

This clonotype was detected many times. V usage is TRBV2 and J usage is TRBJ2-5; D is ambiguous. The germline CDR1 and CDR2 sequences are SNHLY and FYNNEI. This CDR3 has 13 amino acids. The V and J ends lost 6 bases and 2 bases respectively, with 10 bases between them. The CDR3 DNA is TGTGCCAGCAGGAAGGGTGTACAAGAGACCCAGTACTTC. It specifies CASRKGVQETQYF.

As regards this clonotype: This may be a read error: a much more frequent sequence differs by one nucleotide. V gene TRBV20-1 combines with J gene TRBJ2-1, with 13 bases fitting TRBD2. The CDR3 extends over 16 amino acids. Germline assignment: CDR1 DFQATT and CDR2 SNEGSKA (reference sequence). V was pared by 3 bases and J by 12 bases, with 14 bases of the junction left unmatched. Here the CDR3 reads CSARQEGLAGAIWQFF. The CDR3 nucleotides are TGCAGTGCTAGGCAAGAAGGACTAGCGGGAGCGATCTGGCAGTTCTTC.

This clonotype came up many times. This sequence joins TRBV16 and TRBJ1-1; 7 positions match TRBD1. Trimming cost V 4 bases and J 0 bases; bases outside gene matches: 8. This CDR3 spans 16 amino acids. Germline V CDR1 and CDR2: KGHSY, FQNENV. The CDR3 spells CASSLLTGQMNTEAFF. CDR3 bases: TGTGCCAGCAGCCTACTCACGGGACAGATGAACACTGAAGCTTTCTTT. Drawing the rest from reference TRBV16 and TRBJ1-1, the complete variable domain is GEEVAQTPKHLVRGEGQKAKLYCAPIKGHSYVFWYQQVLKNEFKFLISFQNENVFDETGMPKERFSAKCLPNSPCSLEIQATKLEDSAVYFCASSLLTGQMNTEAFFGQGTRLTVV.

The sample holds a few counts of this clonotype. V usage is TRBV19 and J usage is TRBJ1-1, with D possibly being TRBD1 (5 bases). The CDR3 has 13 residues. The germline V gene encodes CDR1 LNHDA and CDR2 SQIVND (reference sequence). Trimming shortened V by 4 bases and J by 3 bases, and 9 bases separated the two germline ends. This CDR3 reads CASSNRGDTEAFF. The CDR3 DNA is TGTGCCAGTAGTAATCGGGGGGACACTGAAGCTTTCTTT.

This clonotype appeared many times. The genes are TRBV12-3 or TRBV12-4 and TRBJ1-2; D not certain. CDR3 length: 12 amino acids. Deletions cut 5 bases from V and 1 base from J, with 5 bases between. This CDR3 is CASSKHNYGYTF. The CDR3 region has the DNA TGTGCCAGCAGTAAACATAACTATGGCTACACCTTC.

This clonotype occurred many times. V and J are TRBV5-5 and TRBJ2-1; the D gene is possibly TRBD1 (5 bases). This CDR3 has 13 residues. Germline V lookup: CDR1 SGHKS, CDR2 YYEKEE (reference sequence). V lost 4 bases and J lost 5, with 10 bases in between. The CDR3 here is CASSLRVNNEQFF. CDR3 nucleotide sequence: TGTGCCAGCAGCCTCAGGGTAAACAATGAGCAGTTCTTC.

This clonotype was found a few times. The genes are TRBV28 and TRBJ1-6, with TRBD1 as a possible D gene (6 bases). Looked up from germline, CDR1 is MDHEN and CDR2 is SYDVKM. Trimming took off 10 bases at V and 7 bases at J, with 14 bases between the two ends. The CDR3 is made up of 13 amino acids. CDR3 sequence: CATSQGYNSPLHF. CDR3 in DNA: TGTGCCACCTCTCAGGGGTACAATTCACCCCTCCACTTT.

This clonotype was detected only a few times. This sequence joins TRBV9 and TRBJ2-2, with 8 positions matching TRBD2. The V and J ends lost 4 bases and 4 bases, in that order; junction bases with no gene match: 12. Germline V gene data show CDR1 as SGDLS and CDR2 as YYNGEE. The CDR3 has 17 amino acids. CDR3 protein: CASSPRSGGSSTGELFF. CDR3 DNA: TGTGCCAGCAGCCCCCGATCGGGAGGGTCTAGCACCGGGGAGCTGTTTTTT.

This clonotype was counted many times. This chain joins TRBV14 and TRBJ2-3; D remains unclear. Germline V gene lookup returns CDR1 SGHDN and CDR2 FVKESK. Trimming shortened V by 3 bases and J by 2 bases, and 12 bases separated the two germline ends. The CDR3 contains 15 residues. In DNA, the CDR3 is TGTGCCAGCAGCCAGGATTCCTACTACACAGATACGCAGTATTTT. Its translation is CASSQDSYYTDTQYF. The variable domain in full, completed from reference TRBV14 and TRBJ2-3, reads EAGVTQFPSHSVIEKGQTVTLRCDPISGHDNLYWYRRVMGKEIKFLLHFVKESKQDESGMPNNRFLAERTGGTYSTLKVQPAELEDSGVYFCASSQDSYYTDTQYFGPGTRLTVL.

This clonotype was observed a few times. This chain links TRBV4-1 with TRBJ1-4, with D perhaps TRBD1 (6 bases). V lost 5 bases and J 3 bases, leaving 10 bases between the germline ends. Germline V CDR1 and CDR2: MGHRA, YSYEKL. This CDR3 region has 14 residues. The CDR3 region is CASSLRQANEKLFF. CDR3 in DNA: TGCGCCAGCAGCTTACGACAGGCTAATGAAAAACTGTTTTTT.

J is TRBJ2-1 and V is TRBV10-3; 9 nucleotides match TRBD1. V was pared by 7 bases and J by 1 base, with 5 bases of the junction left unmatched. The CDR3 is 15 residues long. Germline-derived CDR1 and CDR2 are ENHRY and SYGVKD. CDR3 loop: CAITQGQGSYNEQFF. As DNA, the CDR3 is TGTGCCATCACACAGGGACAGGGTTCCTACAATGAGCAGTTCTTC.

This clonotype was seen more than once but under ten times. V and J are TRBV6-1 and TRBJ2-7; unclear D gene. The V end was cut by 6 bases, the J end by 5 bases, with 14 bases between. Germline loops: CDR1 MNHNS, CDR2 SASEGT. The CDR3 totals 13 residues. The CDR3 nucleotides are TGTGCCAGCAGGCCCCTGGGTTTGGACGAGCAGTACTTC. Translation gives CASRPLGLDEQYF.

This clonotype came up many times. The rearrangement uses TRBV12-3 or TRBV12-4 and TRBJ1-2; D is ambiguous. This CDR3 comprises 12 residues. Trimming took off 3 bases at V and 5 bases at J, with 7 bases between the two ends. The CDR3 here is CASSLGFYGYTF. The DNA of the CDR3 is TGTGCCAGCAGTTTGGGGTTTTATGGCTACACCTTC.

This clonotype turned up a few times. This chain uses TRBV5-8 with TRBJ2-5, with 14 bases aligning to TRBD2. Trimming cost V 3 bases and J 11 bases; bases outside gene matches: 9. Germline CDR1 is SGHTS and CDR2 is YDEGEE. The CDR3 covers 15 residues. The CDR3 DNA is TGTGCCAGCAGCTGGGGACTAGCGGGAGTGAATGAGCAGTACTTC. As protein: CASSWGLAGVNEQYF.

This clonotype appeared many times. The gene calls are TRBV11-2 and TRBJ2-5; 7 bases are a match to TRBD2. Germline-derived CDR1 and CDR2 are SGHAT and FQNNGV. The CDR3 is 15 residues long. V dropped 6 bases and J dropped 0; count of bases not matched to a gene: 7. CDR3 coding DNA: TGTGCCAGCAGTCACCTGCTAGCGGACCAAGAGACCCAGTACTTC. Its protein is CASSHLLADQETQYF.

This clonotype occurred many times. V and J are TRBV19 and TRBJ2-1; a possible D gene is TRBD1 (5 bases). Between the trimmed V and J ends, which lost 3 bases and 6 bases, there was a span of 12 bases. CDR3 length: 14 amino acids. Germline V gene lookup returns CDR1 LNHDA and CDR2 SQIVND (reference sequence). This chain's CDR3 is CASSIRDSSNEQFF. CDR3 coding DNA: TGTGCCAGTAGTATTAGAGACAGCAGCAATGAGCAGTTCTTC.

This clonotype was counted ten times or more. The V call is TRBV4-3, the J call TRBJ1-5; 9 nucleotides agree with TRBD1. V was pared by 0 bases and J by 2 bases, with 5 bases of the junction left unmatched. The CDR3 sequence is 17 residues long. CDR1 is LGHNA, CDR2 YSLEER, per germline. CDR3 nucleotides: TGCGCCAGCAGCCAAGATGGGACAGGGCTGGGCAATCAGCCCCAGCATTTT. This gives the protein CASSQDGTGLGNQPQHF.

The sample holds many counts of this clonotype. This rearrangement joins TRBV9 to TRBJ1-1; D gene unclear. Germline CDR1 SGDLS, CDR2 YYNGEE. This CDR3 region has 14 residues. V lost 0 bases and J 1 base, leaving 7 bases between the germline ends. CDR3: CASSVGERNTEAFF. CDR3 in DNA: TGTGCCAGCAGCGTAGGGGAGAGGAACACTGAAGCTTTCTTT. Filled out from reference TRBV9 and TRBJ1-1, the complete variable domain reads DSGVTQTPKHLITATGQRVTLRCSPRSGDLSVYWYQQSLDQGLQFLIQYYNGEERAKGNILERFSAQQFPDLHSELNLSSLELGDSALYFCASSVGERNTEAFFGQGTRLTVV.

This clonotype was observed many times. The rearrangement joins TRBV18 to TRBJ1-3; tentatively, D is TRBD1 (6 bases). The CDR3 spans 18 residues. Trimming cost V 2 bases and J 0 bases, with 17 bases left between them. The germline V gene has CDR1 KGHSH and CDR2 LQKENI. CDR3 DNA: TGTGCCAGCTCACCATTGGCTGGGGGACACCACTCTGGAAACACCATATATTTT. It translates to CASSPLAGGHHSGNTIYF.

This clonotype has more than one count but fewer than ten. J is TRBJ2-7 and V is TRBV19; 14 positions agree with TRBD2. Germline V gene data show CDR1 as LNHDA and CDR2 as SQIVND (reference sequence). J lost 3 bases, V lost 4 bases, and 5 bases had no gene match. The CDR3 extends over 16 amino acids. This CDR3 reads CASSKGTSGSIYEQYF. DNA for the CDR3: TGTGCCAGTAGTAAGGGGACTAGCGGGAGTATCTACGAGCAGTACTTC.

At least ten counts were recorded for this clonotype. The chain's CDR3 is CASSLGGLTPYEQYF. CDR3 sequence (DNA): TGTGCCAGCAGCTTAGGCGGATTGACCCCCTACGAGCAGTACTTC. This rearrangement joins TRBV7-9 to TRBJ2-7, with D unresolved. CDR1 and CDR2 from the germline V gene are SEHNR and FQNEAQ (reference sequence). The V end lost 1 base, the J end lost 2 bases, and 12 bases lay between the germline ends. The CDR3 contains 15 residues.